The 20 T cell receptor beta chains presented below share a single source sample, sequenced in a study of shared clonotypes between healthy human individuals (TCRdb year 2020). To prepare the library, the immunoSEQ multiplex PCR assay was applied. As stored in TCRdb, this immuneACCESS dataset retains in-frame rearrangements with V and J assigned. A fraction of the clones does not appear; measured against another copy, unresolved V genes explain less than half of the discrepancy, and the remainder lacks a known reason. The sample profile shows about 1 million clones; roughly 70% of them were found once. The ten largest clones capture over 1.3% of the sample. The material sequenced was memory CD4+ T cells sorted from blood. The cell subset or site tag for this specimen amounts to: CD45RA-negative fraction. The receptors originated from a man younger than 35 in good health.

The rearrangement joins TRBV2 to TRBJ2-7, with 8 bases that match TRBD1. This CDR3 is built from 14 residues. Trimming took 10 bases from V and 5 from J; bases not matched to a gene: 13. CDR1 is SNHLY, CDR2 FYNNEI, per germline. CDR3 coding DNA: TGTGCCACAAAGACAGGGGCTTCTCGGGACGAGCAGTACTTC. It encodes CATKTGASRDEQYF.

The gene calls are TRBV10-3 and TRBJ2-7; 7 bases map to TRBD2. J gave up 0 bases and V 5 bases, and 1 base lay outside the gene matches. CDR3 length equals 13 residues. The germline gives CDR1 ENHRY, CDR2 SYGVKD. This CDR3 is CAISPGGSYEQYF. CDR3 in DNA: TGTGCCATCAGTCCGGGAGGCTCCTACGAGCAGTACTTC.

The J gene is TRBJ2-1, the V gene TRBV4-3; D remains unclear. The germline V gene encodes CDR1 LGHNA and CDR2 YSLEER. Trimming shortened V by 0 bases and J by 5 bases, and 14 bases separated the two germline ends. The CDR3 spans 16 residues. CDR3 nucleotide sequence: TGCGCCAGCAGCCAAGATCCAAGTGGGTCCCACAATGAGCAGTTCTTC. Protein: CASSQDPSGSHNEQFF.

V gene TRBV2 combines with J gene TRBJ2-7, with 10 bases aligning to TRBD1. This CDR3 spans 15 amino acids. The ends lost 7 bases at V and 5 bases at J; junction bases unmatched: 11. In germline, CDR1 is SNHLY, CDR2 FYNNEI. CDR3 amino acids: CASKGKTGGKDEQYF. In DNA, the CDR3 is TGTGCCAGCAAAGGGAAGACAGGGGGCAAAGACGAGCAGTACTTC.

The CDR3 protein is CASSVSQGAVDGYTF. The CDR3 DNA reads as TGCGCCAGCAGCGTGTCCCAGGGGGCGGTTGATGGCTACACCTTC. The V gene is TRBV5-1, the J gene TRBJ1-2; 8 bases align to TRBD1. In germline, CDR1 is SGHRS, CDR2 YFSETQ. V shed 4 bases and J 6 bases; nucleotides not matched to a gene: 11. The CDR3 consists of 15 residues. Variable domain in full (rest from reference TRBV5-1 and TRBJ1-2): KAGVTQTPRYLIKTRGQQVTLSCSPISGHRSVSWYQQTPGQGLQFLFEYFSETQRNKGNFPGRFSGRQFSNSRSEMNVSTLELGDSALYLCASSVSQGAVDGYTFGSGTRLTVV.

The CDR3 sequence is CASSSTGGNTGELFF. In DNA, the CDR3 is TGTGCCAGCAGCTCTACAGGGGGAAACACCGGGGAGCTGTTTTTT. V gene TRBV7-2 combines with J gene TRBJ2-2, with TRBD1 matching over 8 bases. This CDR3 comprises 15 residues. In germline, CDR1 is SGHTA, CDR2 FQGNSA. V lost 4 bases, J lost 2 bases, and 3 bases stayed unmatched.

The rearrangement joins TRBV2 to TRBJ2-7; D gene unclear. The germline V gene encodes CDR1 SNHLY and CDR2 FYNNEI. This CDR3 has 13 residues. V lost 3 bases, J lost 5 bases, and 11 bases lay in between. CDR3 sequence: CASSESRIDEQYF. The CDR3, as DNA: TGTGCCAGCAGTGAGAGTAGAATCGACGAGCAGTACTTC. Variable domain in full (rest from reference TRBV2 and TRBJ2-7): EPEVTQTPSHQVTQMGQEVILRCVPISNHLYFYWYRQILGQKVEFLVSFYNNEISEKSEIFDDQFSVERPDGSNFTLKIRSTKLEDSAMYFCASSESRIDEQYFGPGTRLTVT.

The chain is built from TRBV10-3 and TRBJ1-5; D gene ambiguous. The CDR3 extends over 14 amino acids. The ends were cut back, 0 bases at V and 4 bases at J, with 7 bases in the middle. Germline lookup yields CDR1 ENHRY and CDR2 SYGVKD. In DNA, the CDR3 is TGTGCCATCAGTGAGTCGGGTCAAAATCAGCCCCAGCATTTT. Translated: CAISESGQNQPQHF.

The chain recombines TRBV7-9 with TRBJ1-1; D possibly corresponds to TRBD1 (6 bases). V lost 8 bases, J lost 5 bases, and 15 bases lay in between. Germline V gives CDR1 SEHNR, CDR2 FQNEAQ (reference sequence). The CDR3 has 13 amino acids. CDR3: CASGASGETEAFF. The CDR3 region has the DNA TGTGCCAGCGGAGCATCAGGGGAAACTGAAGCTTTCTTT.

The rearrangement uses TRBV10-2 and TRBJ2-3; TRBD1 matches 7 bases. The CDR3 covers 14 residues. The V segment lost 6 bases and the J segment 4 bases; nucleotides outside the gene matches: 7. CDR1 and CDR2 (germline): WSHSY, SAAADI. The DNA of the CDR3 is TGCGCCAGCAGAAGGACAGGCCGGGCAGATACGCAGTATTTT. Translated: CASRRTGRADTQYF.

This clone has just a few counts. The chain couples TRBV6-1 to TRBJ1-5, with TRBD1 as a possible D gene (5 bases). Germline CDR1 is MNHNS and CDR2 is SASEGT. V was trimmed by 2 bases and J by 6 bases, leaving 14 bases between them. This CDR3 region has 15 residues. The CDR3 sequence is CASSELGVRPQPQHF. CDR3 coding DNA: TGTGCCAGCAGTGAATTGGGGGTGAGACCTCAGCCCCAGCATTTT.

The rearrangement joins TRBV27 to TRBJ1-6; 7 bases line up with TRBD1. The germline CDR1 and CDR2 sequences are MNHEY and SMNVEV (reference sequence). This CDR3 is built from 13 residues. The V gene end was trimmed by 6 bases and the J gene end by 6 bases; junction bases not matched to a gene: 2. The CDR3 DNA reads as TGTGCCAGCAGGGGACAGCCTAATTCACCCCTCCACTTT. Protein sequence: CASRGQPNSPLHF.

The chain employs TRBV6-5 and TRBJ2-7; 9 nucleotides align to TRBD2. The V segment lost 6 bases and the J segment 2 bases; nucleotides outside the gene matches: 5. This CDR3 has 14 residues. The germline gives CDR1 MNHEY, CDR2 SVGAGI. CDR3: CASRRLAATYEQYF. CDR3 in DNA: TGTGCCAGCAGGAGACTAGCGGCTACCTACGAGCAGTACTTC.

This clone was recorded a few times. The genes are TRBV2 and TRBJ2-2, with D maybe TRBD1 (6 bases). CDR1 is SNHLY and CDR2 is FYNNEI in the germline V gene. This CDR3 contains 15 residues. Trimming shortened V by 6 bases and J by 4 bases, and 15 bases separated the two germline ends. CDR3 bases: TGTGCCAGCAGGCTACAGGGCGTAGTCACCGGGGAGCTGTTTTTT. This sequence encodes CASRLQGVVTGELFF.

Only a few counts were recorded for this clone. This chain joins TRBV9 and TRBJ1-4, with TRBD1 as a possible D gene (6 bases). Trimming cost V 8 bases and J 7 bases, with 15 bases left between them. Germline-derived CDR1 and CDR2 are SGDLS and YYNGEE. This CDR3 spans 13 amino acids. CDR3 sequence (DNA): TGTGCCAGTCCCATGGGGGGGCGTGAAAAACTGTTTTTT. Translation gives CASPMGGREKLFF.

The chain carries TRBV4-3 and TRBJ1-2; unclear D gene. V lost 0 bases, J lost 4 bases, and 15 bases lay in between. Germline V CDR1 and CDR2: LGHNA, YSLEER. The CDR3 is 16 amino acids. CDR3 residues: CASSQEMVGNAYGYTF. The CDR3 bases are TGCGCCAGCAGCCAAGAAATGGTAGGGAATGCCTATGGCTACACCTTC.

The V gene is TRBV30, the J gene TRBJ2-1; tentatively, D is TRBD1 (7 bases). Germline-derived CDR1 and CDR2 are GTSNPN and SVGIG (reference sequence). V shed 3 bases and J shed 12 bases, with 15 bases lying between them. The CDR3 totals 12 residues. The CDR3 sequence: CAWRGRRDRQFF. The CDR3 bases are TGTGCCTGGAGGGGCAGGCGGGACAGGCAGTTCTTC.

The chain recombines TRBV28 with TRBJ1-5, with D tentatively TRBD1 (5 bases). V was trimmed by 10 bases and J by 2 bases, leaving 15 bases between them. Germline CDR1 reads MDHEN; CDR2 reads SYDVKM. This CDR3 is built from 14 residues. Written as DNA, the CDR3 is TGTGCCACCCAGACAGTTGGGCGCAATCAGCCCCAGCATTTT. Translated: CATQTVGRNQPQHF.

This clone was observed once. The chain uses TRBV11-3 and TRBJ2-7; tentative D call: TRBD2 (6 bases). From germline, CDR1 is SGHNT and CDR2 YENEEA. The CDR3 length is 13 residues. V lost 4 bases and J 5 bases, leaving 12 bases between the germline ends. CDR3 protein: CASSSAGSHEQYF. The CDR3 nucleotides are TGTGCCAGCAGCTCCGCGGGGTCCCACGAGCAGTACTTC. The variable domain in full, completed from reference TRBV11-3 and TRBJ2-7, reads EAGVVQSPRYKIIEKKQPVAFWCNPISGHNTLYWYLQNLGQGPELLIRYENEEAVDDSQLPKDRFSAERLKGVDSTLKIQPAELGDSAVYLCASSSAGSHEQYFGPGTRLTVT.

Comment on this clone: Other DNA sequences in this sample translate to the same CDR3. The chain uses TRBV5-4 and TRBJ2-3; 9 bases align to TRBD2. The CDR3 totals 16 residues. CDR1 is SGHNT, CDR2 YYREEE, per germline (reference sequence). V lost 1 base to trimming and J lost 2 bases; unmatched junction nucleotides: 5. In nucleotides, the CDR3 is TGTGCCAGCAGCTTGAGGCTAGCGGGAACCACAGATACGCAGTATTTT. Residues: CASSLRLAGTTDTQYF.